Listed here is a single T cell receptor beta chain. The entry originates in a study of blood T cell repertoires in COVID-19. Study context: PBMCs, B-cell-depleted T cells, or T cells were the source of the cDNA or gDNA that made up the material.

Authors' methods: Amplifying reference gene primers gave estimates of nucleated cell counts. The data were produced by immunoSEQ multiplex PCR, yet TCRdb's version contains in-frame clones alone and is incomplete. Clone size and V and J calls were adopted from that table, with D and trimming inferred from the DNA. The sample yields 400,000 to 450,000 clones, 89% seen once. Looked up from germline, CDR1 is MNHEY and CDR2 is SVGAGI. CDR3 length: 14 residues. The ends lost 2 bases at V and 5 bases at J; junction bases unmatched: 3. The chain is built from TRBV6-5 and TRBJ1-5; TRBD1 matches at 7 bases. Sequencing input: peripheral blood. The clonotype comes from a woman aged 40-49 years with COVID-19, enrolled during active disease. In DNA, the CDR3 is TGTGCCAGCAGTTACAGGACAGGAGATCAGCCCCAGCATTTT. It yields the protein CASSYRTGDQPQHF.